This T cell receptor beta chain was identified during a study of T cells in Graves' hyperthyroidism and ophthalmopathy. Whole-study results and caveats: Also found in blood were most expanded thyroid clonotypes above 0.001.

This CDR3 has 17 amino acids. Trimming removed 0 bases at V and 6 bases at J, with 20 bases between. The germline V gene encodes CDR1 SGHAT and CDR2 FQDESV (reference sequence). Patients showing uncontrolled infection, other autoimmune disease, pregnancy or lactation were ineligible. PBMCs were collected from an approximately 9 ml volume of fresh peripheral blood. RNA transcripts were the template for amplifying TCR beta CDR3 regions. The primer set for the first-round RT-PCR of the TCR CDR3 was HTBI. TCRdb re-analysed the multiplex PCR reads in MiXCR, keeping a single row per CDR3 protein. The table shows 600,000 to 700,000 distinct CDR3 sequences, with 14% to 15% occurring only once. Details on this clonotype: What it binds is not known.

The rearrangement links TRBV11-1 to TRBJ1-1; possible D gene TRBD1, 6 bases. This TCR came from a woman in her thirties or forties with Graves' ophthalmopathy. Sequencing was carried out using blood. The CDR3 DNA follows: TGTGCCAGCAGCTTAGCAGGACTGCAGGGGATGATCTCTGAAGCTTTCTTT. It translates to CASSLAGLQGMISEAFF.